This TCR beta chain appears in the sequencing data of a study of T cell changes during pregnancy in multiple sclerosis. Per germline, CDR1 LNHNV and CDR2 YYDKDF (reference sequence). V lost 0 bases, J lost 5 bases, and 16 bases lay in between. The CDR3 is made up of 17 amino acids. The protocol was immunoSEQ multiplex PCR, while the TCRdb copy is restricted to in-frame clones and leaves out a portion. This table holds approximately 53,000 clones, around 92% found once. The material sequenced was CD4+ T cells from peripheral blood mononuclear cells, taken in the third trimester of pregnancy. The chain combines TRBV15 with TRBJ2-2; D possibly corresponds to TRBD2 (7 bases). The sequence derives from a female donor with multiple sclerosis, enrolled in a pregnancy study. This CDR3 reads CATSRDFWGGSTGELFF. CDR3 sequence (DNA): TGTGCCACCAGCAGAGATTTTTGGGGGGGCTCGACCGGGGAGCTGTTTTTT. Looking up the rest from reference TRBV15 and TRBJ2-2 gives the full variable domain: DAMVIQNPRYQVTQFGKPVTLSCSQTLNHNVMYWYQQKSSQAPKLLFHYYDKDFNNEADTPDNFQSRRPNTSFCFLDIRSPGLGDTAMYLCATSRDFWGGSTGELFFGEGSRLTVL.